This T cell receptor (beta chain) was sequenced in a study of blood T cell repertoires in COVID-19. About the research overall: Sources were T cells, B-cell-depleted T cells, or PBMCs; the material itself was cDNA or gDNA.

Germline V gene data show CDR1 as GTSNPN and CDR2 as SVGIG (reference sequence). Trimming shortened V by 3 bases and J by 0 bases, and 18 bases separated the two germline ends. This CDR3 region has 17 residues. Recovered status applied to Cohort 3 donors who had two consecutive negative PCRs. It also applied to those with clearance or with symptom resolution. The assay was immunoSEQ multiplex PCR, and TCRdb's table has in-frame clones only and misses some. The sample consists of 300,000 or so clones, more than 85% of them appearing once. This TCR came from a woman aged 25 to 39 who had recovered from COVID-19. The chain has TRBV30 and TRBJ1-3; TRBD1 is a possible D gene (6 bases). The sequencing sample was made of PBMCs or T cells enriched from blood (not recorded which). CDR3 DNA: TGTGCCTGGAGCGTAGACAGGTCTCCCTTCTCTGGAAACACCATATATTTT. Its translation is CAWSVDRSPFSGNTIYF. Supplemented by reference TRBV30 and TRBJ1-3, the full variable domain reads SQTIHQWPATLVQPVGSPLSLECTVEGTSNPNLYWYRQAAGRGLQLLFYSVGIGQISSEVPQNLSASRPQDRQFILSSKKLLLSDSGFYLCAWSVDRSPFSGNTIYFGEGSWLTVV.